Detailed here is one TCR beta chain. This clone's antigen is unknown. The record has no base qualities; no much larger clone is one base away. TCRbeta CDR3 regions were amplified from genomic DNA using the immunoSEQ Assay, a bias-controlled multiplex PCR. The authors' analysis ran thus. The number of nucleated cells in each sample was estimated from the amplification of reference gene primers within the assay. Sequence reads were collapsed and filtered to measure the absolute abundance of every unique TCRbeta CDR3 rearrangement. For each sample, productive Simpson clonality was calculated as the square root of Simpson's diversity index across productive rearrangements. TCRdb took this table from immuneACCESS and kept in-frame rearrangements with V and J called. Such tables lack part of the clones; where checked against another copy, unresolved V genes explain under half of the gap, and the rest is unexplained. V and J calls and clone size come straight from that table; D and trimming were deduced from the DNA. For this sample there are approximately 220,000 clones; 84% appear just once. In total, the top ten clones hold roughly 6.2% of the sample.

In the germline V gene, CDR1 corresponds to SGHDT and CDR2 to YYEEEE. There are 17 amino acids in the CDR3, from cysteine to phenylalanine inclusive. The DNA shown is the 51-base CDR3, in frame from base 1. The V end gives up 2 bases and the J end 1 base, leaving 9 bases in the junction not matched to a gene. The sample originates from a study of blood T cell repertoires in COVID-19 (dated by TCRdb to the early 2020s). Regarding the complete study: Collaborator samples came from the United States, Italy and Spain and covered acute and convalescent phases of COVID-19. The dataset comprised deeply sampled blood TCRbeta repertoires from subjects exposed to, actively infected with, or recovered from COVID-19. The sample metadata nearly always contained a de-identified subject ID, COVID-19 status, age in years and sex. Samples were obtained from the ongoing ImmuneRACE study (first 160 participants) and from some 1,300 subjects provided by 6 global collaborators. The repertoires were made available in a free public database intended to serve as a resource for research on the immune response to SARS-CoV-2. Where available, HLA class I and class II types were taken from metadata supplied by the sample provider and were not determined by assay-based typing. The material from the prospective study consisted of cDNA or gDNA derived from T cells, B-cell-depleted T cells, or PBMCs.

Overall study results and their limits: The amount of clinical and demographic metadata varied by source and participant and was provided uncurated.

In the prospective study, participants were roughly 18 to 95 years old, resided in 25 or so geographic areas of the United States, and were enrolled through a virtual design. In the prospective study, cohorts were assigned on the basis of participant-reported clinical history obtained from a screening survey and a study questionnaire. Recovered participants in ImmuneRACE Cohort 3 were defined as having two consecutive negative NP/OP PCR tests, clearance from a healthcare professional, or resolution of symptoms. In the prospective study, whole blood, serum and a nasopharyngeal or oropharyngeal swab were collected from each participant by mobile phlebotomists. Additional blood draws and questionnaires over an approximately two-month period could optionally be provided by prospective study participants. Before DNA extraction, prospective study blood samples were shipped either frozen or at room temperature.

This clonotype was obtained from a woman aged 40 to 49 who had recovered from COVID-19. The sequencing input was PBMCs or T cells enriched from blood (not recorded which). This chain joins TRBV5-6 to TRBJ1-3; the junction holds 7 bases that match TRBD1. The nucleotides read TGTGCCAGCAGCTTCGGCAAGGGACAGAGATCTGGAAACACCATATATTTT. Its protein product is CASSFGKGQRSGNTIYF.